These T cell receptor beta chains were read from a single sample in a study of cytomegalovirus exposure and HLA in healthy donors. Repertoires were generated with immunoSEQ multiplex PCR, while TCRdb's copy carries only in-frame clones and drops some. The repertoire holds about 58,000 clones, around 90% seen once, with approximately 1% in the top ten. The source material was PBMCs. These receptors came from a man aged 18 to 30 in good health and CMV-seronegative. The CDR3 runs from the conserved cysteine through the conserved F or W. Fields, in order: J gene, V gene, CDR3 protein.

TRBJ2-5 | TRBV2 | CASSDPLALTYQETQYF
TRBJ2-5 | TRBV28 | CASSRPTGGLETQYF
TRBJ2-5 | TRBV11-2 | CASSGIGTSGGVRYF
TRBJ2-1 | TRBV7-9 | CACLAGGHNEQFF
TRBJ2-1 | TRBV9 | CASSVSGLADNEQFF
TRBJ2-7 | TRBV5-1 | CASSPRDRTYEQYF
TRBJ1-4 | TRBV4-2 | CASSQDGGGRRVF
TRBJ2-1 | TRBV28 | CASISEGLSYNEQFF
TRBJ2-7 | TRBV28 | CASSLSRGPLEQYF
TRBJ2-5 | TRBV5-1 | CASSPTPGSGTQYF
TRBJ1-1 | TRBV9 | CASSQGEGDPAFF
TRBJ2-1 | TRBV11-3 | CASSWGQVTNEQFF
TRBJ2-2 | TRBV5-6 | CASSLVSNTGELFF
TRBJ2-3 | TRBV5-1 | CASSLGPSGASTDTQYF
TRBJ2-1 | TRBV29-1 | CSPVVLAETYNEQFF
TRBJ2-7 | TRBV28 | CASSPRLAGSYEQYF
TRBJ1-2 | TRBV5-6 | CASSLGQGMGGYTF
TRBJ2-5 | TRBV18 | CASSPTGVQETQYF
TRBJ2-3 | TRBV5-1 | CASSLGQFTDTQYF
TRBJ2-7 | TRBV4-2 | CASSQRTSGDSYEQYF
TRBJ2-2 | TRBV7-9 | CASSLRLADPRGGELFF
TRBJ2-2 | TRBV5-4 | CASSLDRTTLFF
TRBJ1-1 | TRBV6-5 | CASSPTTGGVSEAFF
TRBJ1-5 | TRBV28 | CASSSPGQGASQPQHF
TRBJ2-7 | TRBV7-2 | CASSLASSGGSYEQYF
TRBJ2-1 | TRBV5-1 | CASSLGDTYNEQFF
TRBJ1-4 | TRBV30 | CAWSDQTGRAEKLFF